The source of this T cell receptor (beta chain) is a study of memory CD4+ T cells and cytomegalovirus serostatus. Study-level information: Healthy Belgian adult donors included several CMV-positive and around 25 CMV-negative people.

Study conclusions and caveats: Each of approximately 69 CMV-associated TCRbeta sequences occurred in one to five individuals.

Sequencing was performed with immunoSEQ multiplex PCR; in TCRdb, only in-frame clones are kept and a portion is missing. The sample includes 40,000 to 55,000 clones, around 83% of them seen just once. V trimming: 5 bases; J trimming: 6 bases; junction bases outside the gene matches: 18. From germline, CDR1 is SGHAT and CDR2 FQNNGV. The CDR3 has 17 amino acids. Single viable CD3+CD4+CD8-CD45RO+ cells were sorted as the memory CD4+ T cells. After thawing, CD4+ T cells were positively selected. In the case of this clone: The antigen is undetermined.

This chain uses TRBV11-2 with TRBJ2-7, with 8 bases aligning to TRBD1. The clonotype comes from an adult in good health and CMV-seropositive. The material sequenced was memory CD4+ T cells from blood. The CDR3 is CASSLPRDRRRTGEQYF. The DNA of the CDR3 is TGTGCCAGCAGCCTCCCCCGGGACAGGAGAAGGACCGGCGAGCAGTACTTC.